This is a list of T cell receptor beta chains from one sample in a study of CD8 T cells in Susac syndrome. From the immunoSEQ multiplex PCR reads, TCRdb called clonotypes with MiXCR, one entry per CDR3 protein. This sample yields over 95,000 distinct CDR3 sequences, of which around 93% are seen a single time; approximately 0.13% belongs to the top ten. The specimen was CD8+ T cells from PBMCs. These receptors all come from a human donor in good health. CDR3s include the opening cysteine and the closing phenylalanine or tryptophan. D genes are given only for firm matches.

NA,TRBJ1-5,TRBV20-1,CSARVGASNQPQHF,TGCAGTGCTAGAGTCGGCGCCTCCAATCAGCCCCAGCATTTT
NA,TRBJ1-3,TRBV9,CASSVDPRISGNTIYF,TGTGCCAGCAGCGTAGACCCCAGAATCTCTGGAAACACCATATATTTT
NA,TRBJ1-4,TRBV30,CAGRGRSEKLFF,TGTGCCGGAAGAGGGAGAAGTGAAAAACTGTTTTTT
NA,TRBJ2-3,TRBV14,CASSQWESTDTQYF,TGTGCCAGCAGCCAGTGGGAGAGCACAGATACGCAGTATTTT
NA,TRBJ1-2,TRBV12-3/TRBV12-4,CASRADTNYGYTF,TGTGCCAGCAGAGCGGACACTAACTATGGCTACACCTTC
NA,TRBJ2-1,TRBV12-3/TRBV12-4,CASSLTGSGSNEQFF,TGTGCCAGCAGTTTAACGGGGAGTGGGTCGAATGAGCAGTTCTTC
TRBD1,TRBJ2-1,TRBV6-2/TRBV6-3,CASRSGDSEQFF,TGTGCCAGCAGATCTGGGGACAGCGAGCAGTTCTTC
NA,TRBJ2-7,TRBV6-1,CASTSFSAGMLNEQYF,TGTGCCAGCACAAGTTTCTCGGCAGGGATGTTGAACGAGCAGTACTTC
TRBD2,TRBJ2-1,TRBV5-1,CASSLEGLAREFF,TGCGCCAGCAGCTTGGAAGGACTAGCACGGGAGTTCTTC
TRBD1,TRBJ2-3,TRBV7-3,CASSFQTGADTQYF,TGTGCCAGCAGCTTCCAGACAGGGGCAGATACGCAGTATTTT
NA,TRBJ2-1,TRBV14,CASSQEKYRGEQFF,TGTGCCAGCAGCCAAGAGAAATATCGCGGTGAGCAGTTCTTC
TRBD1,TRBJ1-5,TRBV20-1,CSARRQGPSNQPQHF,TGCAGTGCTCGGAGACAGGGCCCGAGCAATCAGCCCCAGCATTTT
NA,TRBJ2-1,TRBV7-2,CASTFLEPLYNEQFF,TGTGCCAGCACCTTTTTGGAGCCCCTTTACAATGAGCAGTTCTTC
TRBD2,TRBJ2-1,TRBV7-8,CASSLAAGGRPVGNEQFF,TGTGCCAGCAGCTTAGCGGCGGGAGGCCGACCGGTGGGCAATGAGCAGTTCTTC
NA,TRBJ2-1,TRBV7-6,CASSLNPPAPIEQFF,TGTGCCAGCAGCTTAAATCCCCCAGCCCCCATCGAGCAGTTCTTC